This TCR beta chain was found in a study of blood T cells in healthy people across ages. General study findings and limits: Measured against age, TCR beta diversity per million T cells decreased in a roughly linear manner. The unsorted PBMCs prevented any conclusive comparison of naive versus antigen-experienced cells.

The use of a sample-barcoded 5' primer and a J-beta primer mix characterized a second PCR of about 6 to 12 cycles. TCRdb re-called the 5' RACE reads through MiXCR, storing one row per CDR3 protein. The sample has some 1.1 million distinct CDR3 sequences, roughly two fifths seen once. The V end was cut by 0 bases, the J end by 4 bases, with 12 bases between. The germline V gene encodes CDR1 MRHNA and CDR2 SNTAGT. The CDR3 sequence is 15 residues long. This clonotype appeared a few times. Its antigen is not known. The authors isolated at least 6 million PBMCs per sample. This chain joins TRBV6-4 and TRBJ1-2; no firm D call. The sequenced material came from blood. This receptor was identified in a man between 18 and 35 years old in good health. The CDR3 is CASSDSRSGGYGYTF. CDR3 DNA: TGTGCCAGCAGTGACTCGAGGTCTGGTGGCTATGGCTACACCTTC.